These 27 T cell receptor beta chains were all obtained from the same sample, sequenced in a study of CD8+CD57+ T cells in acquired aplastic anemia. TCR beta VDJ combinations and CDR3 sequences were profiled from genomic DNA. TCRdb re-derived calls from the reads in MiXCR, one entry per CDR3 protein. The sample lists about 62,000 distinct CDR3 sequences; less than 65% were seen once. Material for sequencing was sorted CD4+, CD8+, or CD8+CD57+ T cells (not recorded which) from PBMCs. The receptors come from a human donor in good health, serving as a control.

This clonotype came up many times. This chain connects TRBV6-4 to TRBJ2-6; D is possibly TRBD1 (6 bases). V gave up 3 bases and J gave up 0 bases, with 6 bases separating them. The CDR3 has 15 amino acids. The germline gives CDR1 MRHNA, CDR2 SNTAGT. CDR3 loop: CASSEDSSGANVLTF. CDR3 nucleotide sequence: TGTGCCAGCAGTGAGGACAGCTCTGGGGCCAACGTCCTGACTTTC.

At least ten counts were recorded for this clonotype. The chain combines TRBV12-3 or TRBV12-4 with TRBJ2-1, with a tentative D call TRBD1 (6 bases). The CDR3 sequence is 15 residues long. The V and J ends lost 4 bases and 6 bases respectively, with 16 bases between them. CDR3 protein: CASSSPLGTLNEQFF. The CDR3 DNA reads TGTGCCAGCAGTTCCCCCCTCGGGACACTCAATGAGCAGTTCTTC.

This clonotype was picked up many times. The chain couples TRBV6-1 to TRBJ1-1, with unresolved D. With 2 bases removed from V and 1 base from J, the gap between germline ends came to 11 bases. Germline-derived CDR1 and CDR2 are MNHNS and SASEGT. The CDR3 runs to 15 residues. CDR3 in DNA: TGTGCCAGCAGTGAATTGTATGCAGGGAACACTGAAGCTTTCTTT. Translating gives CASSELYAGNTEAFF.

This chain uses TRBV29-1 with TRBJ1-4; unclear D gene. Trimming took off 7 bases at V and 8 bases at J, with 17 bases between the two ends. The CDR3 totals 13 residues. Germline loops: CDR1 SQVTM, CDR2 ANQGSEA. The CDR3 sequence: CSARTALGEKLFF. DNA of the CDR3: TGCAGCGCCAGGACTGCTTTAGGGGAAAAACTGTTTTTT.

V and J are TRBV29-1 and TRBJ1-2; maybe TRBD1 (6 bases). Germline V gene data show CDR1 as SQVTM and CDR2 as ANQGSEA. The length of the CDR3 is 16 residues. Trimming cost V 3 bases and J 2 bases, with 19 bases left between them. CDR3 in DNA: TGCAGCGTTGATAAGCCAGGGCAGGGGCGCAACTATGGCTACACCTTC. This translates into CSVDKPGQGRNYGYTF.

The chain carries TRBV10-3 and TRBJ1-6, with D perhaps matching TRBD1 (6 bases). Germline lookup yields CDR1 ENHRY and CDR2 SYGVKD. The ends were cut back, 10 bases at V and 13 bases at J, with 20 bases in the middle. The CDR3 has 13 residues. The chain's CDR3 is CATQQGADKPLHF. The DNA of the CDR3 is TGTGCCACACAACAGGGAGCCGACAAGCCCCTCCACTTT.

This clonotype was picked up many times. This chain links TRBV6-1 with TRBJ1-5; no definite D call. Trimming cost V 0 bases and J 3 bases, with 6 bases left between them. CDR1 MNHNS and CDR2 SASEGT come from the germline V gene. CDR3 size: 14 residues. CDR3 residues: CASSEAPPNQPQHF. DNA for the CDR3: TGTGCCAGCAGTGAAGCACCTCCCAATCAGCCCCAGCATTTT.

The chain employs TRBV20-1 and TRBJ2-1; D may be TRBD2 (7 bases). The CDR3 extends over 13 amino acids. Germline V lookup: CDR1 DFQATT, CDR2 SNEGSKA (reference sequence). Deletions cut 0 bases from V and 8 bases from J, with 11 bases between. The CDR3 DNA sequence: TGCAGTGCTAGAGAAGGGGGGGCGGATGAGCAGTTCTTC. Protein product: CSAREGGADEQFF.

The J gene is TRBJ1-2, the V gene TRBV10-3; perhaps TRBD1 as D (6 bases). V was trimmed by 2 bases and J by 2 bases, leaving 9 bases between them. CDR3 length equals 14 residues. Germline-derived CDR1 and CDR2 are ENHRY and SYGVKD. CDR3 bases: TGTGCCATCAGTGAGCAAGGGGGAAACTATGGCTACACCTTC. Its protein is CAISEQGGNYGYTF.

The sample holds many counts of this clonotype. The chain recombines TRBV5-1 with TRBJ2-7, with D possibly matching TRBD1 (6 bases). Trimming took 0 bases from V and 3 from J, leaving 13 bases between them. The CDR3 consists of 15 residues. CDR1 and CDR2 (germline): SGHRS, YFSETQ. CDR3 nucleotides: TGCGCCAGCAGCTTGGAGCAGGGGTCTATCTACGAGCAGTACTTC. As protein: CASSLEQGSIYEQYF.

The chain recombines TRBV15 with TRBJ1-5; TRBD1 agrees at 7 bases. Germline values: CDR1 LNHNV, CDR2 YYDKDF (reference sequence). J was trimmed by 5 bases and V by 2 bases; bases with no gene match: 12. This CDR3 is 17 amino acids long. CDR3 protein: CATSRPDLTGNDQPQHF. In DNA, the CDR3 is TGTGCCACCAGCAGACCTGATCTGACAGGGAACGATCAGCCCCAGCATTTT.

This clonotype has at least ten counts. The rearrangement joins TRBV19 to TRBJ1-5; D remains unclear. CDR3 size: 14 residues. Germline V gives CDR1 LNHDA, CDR2 SQIVND (reference sequence). V lost 6 bases and J 2 bases, leaving 11 bases between the germline ends. CDR3 coding DNA: TGTGCCAGTAGCCCGGTTGGGGGCAATCAGCCCCAGCATTTT. This sequence encodes CASSPVGGNQPQHF.

The V call is TRBV19, the J call TRBJ2-3, with a tentative D call TRBD1 (6 bases). Trimming removed 5 bases at V and 3 bases at J, with 15 bases between. CDR1 and CDR2 from the germline V gene are LNHDA and SQIVND (reference sequence). The CDR3 spans 15 residues. The DNA for the CDR3 is TGTGCCAGTAGTTCCCAGTGGGGGCGGACAGATACGCAGTATTTT. The encoded protein is CASSSQWGRTDTQYF.

The genes are TRBV15 and TRBJ2-1, with TRBD2 as a possible D gene (6 bases). The germline V gene encodes CDR1 LNHNV and CDR2 YYDKDF (reference sequence). V dropped 4 bases and J dropped 1 base, with 11 bases sitting between them. The CDR3 consists of 15 residues. The CDR3 spells CATSTSATSYNEQFF. CDR3 sequence (DNA): TGTGCCACCAGCACTAGCGCCACGTCCTACAATGAGCAGTTCTTC. Complete variable domain (other parts from reference TRBV15 and TRBJ2-1): DAMVIQNPRYQVTQFGKPVTLSCSQTLNHNVMYWYQQKSSQAPKLLFHYYDKDFNNEADTPDNFQSRRPNTSFCFLDIRSPGLGDTAMYLCATSTSATSYNEQFFGPGTRLTVL.

This clonotype occurred once. The chain carries TRBV6-5 and TRBJ1-2; possibly TRBD1 for D (6 bases). V lost 0 bases to trimming and J lost 4 bases, with 12 bases between them. Germline V CDR1 and CDR2: MNHEY, SVGAGI. The CDR3 loop spans 15 amino acids. This CDR3 reads CASSYSGAGVYGYTF. CDR3 sequence (DNA): TGTGCCAGCAGTTACTCGGGGGCAGGGGTCTATGGCTACACCTTC.

The chain couples TRBV24-1 to TRBJ2-7; D not resolved. V was trimmed by 1 base and J by 0 bases, leaving 18 bases between them. Germline assignment: CDR1 KGHDR and CDR2 SFDVKD. CDR3 length equals 18 residues. The CDR3: CATSDLRHYSVSSYEQYF. In nucleotides, the CDR3 is TGTGCCACCAGTGATTTACGTCACTACAGCGTTAGCTCCTACGAGCAGTACTTC.

This clonotype has at least ten counts. The chain couples TRBV5-6 to TRBJ2-6; the D gene is possibly TRBD2 (6 bases). Trimming took off 0 bases at V and 0 bases at J, with 10 bases between the two ends. Looked up from germline, CDR1 is SGHDT and CDR2 is YYEEEE. The CDR3 totals 17 residues. CDR3 bases: TGTGCCAGCAGCTTGGTTGCGGGGCTCTCTGGGGCCAACGTCCTGACTTTC. Translating gives CASSLVAGLSGANVLTF. Based on the CDR3 plus reference TRBV5-6 and TRBJ2-6, the full variable domain is DAGVTQSPTHLIKTRGQQVTLRCSPKSGHDTVSWYQQALGQGPQFIFQYYEEEERQRGNFPDRFSGHQFPNYSSELNVNALLLGDSALYLCASSLVAGLSGANVLTFGAGSRLTVL.

Relative to its sample, this clonotype is medium-sized (0.01 to 0.1%). The chain is built from TRBV7-9 and TRBJ1-1; D is uncertain. CDR3 length equals 13 residues. Trimming stripped 1 base from V and 1 base from J, with 4 bases between. Germline CDR1 reads SEHNR; CDR2 reads FQNEAQ (reference sequence). CDR3 amino acids: CASSLGSNTEAFF. The DNA for the CDR3 is TGTGCCAGCAGCTTAGGATCGAACACTGAAGCTTTCTTT.

This clonotype was seen at least ten times. The rearrangement uses TRBV20-1 and TRBJ2-1, with no clear D. Looked up from germline, CDR1 is DFQATT and CDR2 is SNEGSKA (reference sequence). This CDR3 is 13 amino acids long. With 3 bases removed from V and 4 bases from J, the gap between germline ends came to 10 bases. The DNA of the CDR3 is TGCAGTGCTAGGGCCCTTGGTTACAATGAGCAGTTCTTC. Protein sequence: CSARALGYNEQFF.

This chain uses TRBV2 with TRBJ2-3; D uncertain. The germline CDR1 and CDR2 sequences are SNHLY and FYNNEI. CDR3 length: 11 amino acids. Deletions cut 5 bases from V and 2 bases from J, with 2 bases between. The CDR3 DNA follows: TGTGCCAGCAGTTCCACAGATACGCAGTATTTT. Protein product: CASSSTDTQYF.

This clonotype was recorded once. The chain links TRBV2 to TRBJ1-6; TRBD1 aligns across 11 bases. V lost 7 bases to trimming and J lost 7 bases; unmatched junction nucleotides: 9. The CDR3 sequence is 16 residues long. CDR1 SNHLY and CDR2 FYNNEI come from the germline V gene. The CDR3 DNA reads TGTGCCAGCAACGCGCGCGGGACAGGGGGAAATTCACCCCTCCACTTT. As protein: CASNARGTGGNSPLHF. Together with reference TRBV2 and TRBJ1-6, the CDR3 gives the full variable domain: EPEVTQTPSHQVTQMGQEVILRCVPISNHLYFYWYRQILGQKVEFLVSFYNNEISEKSEIFDDQFSVERPDGSNFTLKIRSTKLEDSAMYFCASNARGTGGNSPLHFGNGTRLTVT.

The J gene is TRBJ1-5, the V gene TRBV9; D is possibly TRBD1 (5 bases). Trimming cost V 3 bases and J 5 bases, with 12 bases left between them. Germline V lookup: CDR1 SGDLS, CDR2 YYNGEE. The CDR3 runs to 14 residues. CDR3 sequence reads: CASSANRGDQPQHF. DNA for the CDR3: TGTGCCAGCAGCGCGAACCGGGGGGATCAGCCCCAGCATTTT.

This clonotype was seen repeatedly, ten times or more. The chain couples TRBV5-6 to TRBJ2-7; 7 bases line up with TRBD1. Trimming took 1 base from V and 2 from J; bases not matched to a gene: 12. Germline values: CDR1 SGHDT, CDR2 YYEEEE. The CDR3 contains 17 residues. CDR3 sequence: CASSLFYEWQGAYEQYF. The CDR3 DNA reads as TGTGCCAGCAGCTTGTTCTACGAGTGGCAGGGGGCCTACGAGCAGTACTTC.

This clonotype was seen repeatedly, ten times or more. This chain uses TRBV20-1 with TRBJ2-3; TRBD2 matches at 7 bases. V gave up 0 bases and J gave up 8 bases; unmatched junction bases: 8. CDR3 length: 14 amino acids. Germline CDR1 and CDR2: DFQATT and SNEGSKA (reference sequence). The CDR3 coding sequence is TGCAGTGCTAGAGACCTCGGGACTACGGGTACGCAGTATTTT. Translated, it gives CSARDLGTTGTQYF.

A few counts support this clonotype. Since a much larger clone is just one base distant, this may be a read error. This chain uses TRBV12-3 or TRBV12-4 with TRBJ2-7, with 7 positions matching TRBD2. With V trimmed by 5 bases and J by 5 bases, 9 bases remained unmatched. This CDR3 is 14 amino acids long. CDR3 region: CASSVGGGVDEQYF. In DNA, the CDR3 is TGTGCCAGCAGTGTAGGCGGGGGAGTCGACGAGCAGTACTTC.

This clonotype is medium-sized in the sample. The rearrangement uses TRBV19 and TRBJ2-7; D is possibly TRBD1 (6 bases). The V end lost 2 bases, the J end lost 4 bases, and 15 bases lay between the germline ends. Germline loops: CDR1 LNHDA, CDR2 SQIVND (reference sequence). CDR3 length: 15 residues. CDR3 nucleotide sequence: TGTGCCAGTAGTATATTAGGGGGATCCCGTTACGAGCAGTACTTC. Its protein product is CASSILGGSRYEQYF.

There are many counts of this clonotype. The genes are TRBV27 and TRBJ2-1, with 10 bases identical to TRBD2. V shed 7 bases and J 5 bases; nucleotides not matched to a gene: 2. CDR3 length equals 13 residues. Germline loops: CDR1 MNHEY, CDR2 SMNVEV (reference sequence). Here the CDR3 reads CASKLAGNNEQFF. DNA for the CDR3: TGTGCCAGCAAACTAGCGGGAAACAATGAGCAGTTCTTC.